Sequencing of this TCR beta chain was carried out in a study of cytomegalovirus exposure and HLA in healthy donors. Study in general: A data release that came early held approximately 85 million unique TCRs from HLA-typed donors.

Study-wide findings and caveats: An analysis that was carried out later associated 15,000 to 20,000 TCR beta sequences with HLA alleles at 0.05 false discovery rate.

PCR used 60 Vbeta primers and 13 Jbeta primers. Sequencing was performed with immunoSEQ multiplex PCR; in TCRdb, only in-frame clones are kept and a portion is missing. The table includes 120,000 or so clones, around 84% detected once. A note on this clone: Its antigen is not known. One junction end does not reproduce the germline sequence, and a read error may be involved.

The germline V gene has CDR1 SEHNR and CDR2 FQNEAQ (reference sequence). The CDR3 spans 17 residues. The receptor was derived from a woman between 35 and 50 years old in good health and CMV-seronegative. J is TRBJ2-6 and V is TRBV7-9, with 8 nucleotides matching TRBD2. The sample consisted of PBMCs. DNA of the CDR3: TGTGCCAGCAGCCCGGGACTAGGGTTTTCTGGGGCCAACGGCCTGACTTTC. It is translated as CASSPGLGFSGANGLTF.